The present T cell receptor beta chain was sequenced within a study of Ad26.COV2.S vaccination and SARS-CoV-2 variants. Study overall: Once, or twice with 56 days between doses, Ad26.COV2.S was given intramuscularly.

This table comes from immunoSEQ multiplex PCR, and its TCRdb copy is limited to in-frame clones, with some not included. The repertoire includes approximately 300,000 clones, around 81% of them detected once, and around 2% sits in the top ten. This CDR3 is 15 amino acids long. Germline CDR1 reads MNHEY; CDR2 reads SVGAGI. V was pared by 1 base and J by 0 bases, with 6 bases between. Noted treatment: about 20 received Ad26.COV2.S at low or high dose, single or two shots; 5 received placebo; per-sample allocation not given. Each sample was drawn 63 days after the first injection (of vaccine or placebo). Whoever gave the sample was an adult aged 18-55 years in Boston. Of note for this clone: Its antigen remains unknown.

Overall study findings and caveats: Breadth, reportedly substantial, characterized the spike-specific CD8+ and CD4+ T cell responses after vaccination.

The TCR originated in a person between 18 and 59 years old who received the Ad26.COV2.S COVID-19 vaccine or a placebo. The material was peripheral blood, obtained in a trial of Ad26.COV2.S vaccine versus placebo. The chain uses TRBV6-5 and TRBJ2-2, with D hard to call. CDR3: CASSYLTSNTGELFF. The CDR3 DNA reads as TGTGCCAGCAGTTACTTGACCTCGAACACCGGGGAGCTGTTTTTT.